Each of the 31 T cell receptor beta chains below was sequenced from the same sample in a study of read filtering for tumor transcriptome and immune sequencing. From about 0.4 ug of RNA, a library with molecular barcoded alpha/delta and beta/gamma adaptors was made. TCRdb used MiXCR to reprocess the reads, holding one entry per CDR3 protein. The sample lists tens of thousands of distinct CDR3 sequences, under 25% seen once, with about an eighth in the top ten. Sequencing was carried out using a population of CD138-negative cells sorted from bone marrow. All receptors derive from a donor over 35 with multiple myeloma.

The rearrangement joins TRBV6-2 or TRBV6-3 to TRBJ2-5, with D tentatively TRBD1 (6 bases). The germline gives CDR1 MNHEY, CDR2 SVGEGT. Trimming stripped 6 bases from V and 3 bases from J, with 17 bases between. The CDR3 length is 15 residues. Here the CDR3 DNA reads TGTGCCAGCAGCCAACCCAGGGCAGGGGAAGAGACCCAGTACTTC. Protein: CASSQPRAGEETQYF.

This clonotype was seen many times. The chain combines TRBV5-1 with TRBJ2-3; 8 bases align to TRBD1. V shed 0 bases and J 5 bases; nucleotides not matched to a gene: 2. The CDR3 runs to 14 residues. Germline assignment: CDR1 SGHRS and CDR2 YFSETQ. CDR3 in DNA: TGCGCCAGCAGCTTGGGACAGGGGATAGATACGCAGTATTTT. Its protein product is CASSLGQGIDTQYF.

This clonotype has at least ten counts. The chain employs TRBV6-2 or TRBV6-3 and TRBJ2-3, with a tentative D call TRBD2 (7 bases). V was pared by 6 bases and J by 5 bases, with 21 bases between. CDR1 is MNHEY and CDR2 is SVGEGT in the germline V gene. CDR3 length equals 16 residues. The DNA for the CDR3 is TGTGCCAGCAGGGCCTCCCTAGGGGGGGCCGGAGATACGCAGTATTTT. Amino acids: CASRASLGGAGDTQYF.

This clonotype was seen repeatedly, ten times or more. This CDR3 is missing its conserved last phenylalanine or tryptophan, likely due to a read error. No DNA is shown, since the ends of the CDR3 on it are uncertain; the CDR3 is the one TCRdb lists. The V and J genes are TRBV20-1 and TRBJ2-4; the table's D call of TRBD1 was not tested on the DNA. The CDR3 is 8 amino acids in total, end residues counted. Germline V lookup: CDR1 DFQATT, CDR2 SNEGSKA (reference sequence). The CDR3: CSATTGGG.

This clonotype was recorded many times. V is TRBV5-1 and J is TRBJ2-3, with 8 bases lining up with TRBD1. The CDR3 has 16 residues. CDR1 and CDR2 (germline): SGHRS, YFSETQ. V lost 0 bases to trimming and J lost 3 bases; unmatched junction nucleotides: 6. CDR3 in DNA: TGCGCCAGCAGCTTGGGGGACAGGCTTAAAACAGATACGCAGTATTTT. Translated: CASSLGDRLKTDTQYF.

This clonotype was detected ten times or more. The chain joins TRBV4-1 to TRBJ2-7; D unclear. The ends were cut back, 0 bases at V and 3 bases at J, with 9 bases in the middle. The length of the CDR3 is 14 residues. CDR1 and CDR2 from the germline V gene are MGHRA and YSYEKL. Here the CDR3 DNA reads TGCGCCAGCAGCCAAGAGTCCCTAAACTACGAGCAGTACTTC. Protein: CASSQESLNYEQYF.

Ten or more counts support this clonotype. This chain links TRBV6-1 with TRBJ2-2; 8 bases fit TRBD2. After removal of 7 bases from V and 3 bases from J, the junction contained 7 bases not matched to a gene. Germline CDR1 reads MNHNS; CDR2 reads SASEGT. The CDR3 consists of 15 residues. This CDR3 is CASIPREGYTGELFF. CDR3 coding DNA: TGTGCCAGCATACCCCGGGAGGGGTACACCGGGGAGCTGTTTTTT.

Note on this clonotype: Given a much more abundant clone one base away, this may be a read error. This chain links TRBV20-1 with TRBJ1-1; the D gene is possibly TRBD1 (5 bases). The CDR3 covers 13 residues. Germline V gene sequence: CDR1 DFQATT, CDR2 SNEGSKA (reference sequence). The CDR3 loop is CSADRSMNIEAFF. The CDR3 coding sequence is TGCAGTGCCGACAGATCCATGAACATTGAAGCTTTCTTT.

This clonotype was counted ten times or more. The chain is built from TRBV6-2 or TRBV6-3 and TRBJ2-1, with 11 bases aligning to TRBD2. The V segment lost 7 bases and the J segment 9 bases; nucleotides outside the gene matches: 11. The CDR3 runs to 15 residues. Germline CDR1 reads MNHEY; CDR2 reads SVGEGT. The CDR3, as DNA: TGTGCCAGCATTCCGGGACTAGCGGACCGGGGTGAGCAGTTCTTC. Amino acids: CASIPGLADRGEQFF.

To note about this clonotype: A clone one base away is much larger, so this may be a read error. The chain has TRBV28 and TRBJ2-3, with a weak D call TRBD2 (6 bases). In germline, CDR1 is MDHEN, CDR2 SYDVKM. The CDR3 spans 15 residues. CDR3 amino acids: CASSPYAGRTDTRYF. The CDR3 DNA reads TGTGCCAGCAGTCCCTATGCGGGGCGAACAGATACGCGGTATTTT.

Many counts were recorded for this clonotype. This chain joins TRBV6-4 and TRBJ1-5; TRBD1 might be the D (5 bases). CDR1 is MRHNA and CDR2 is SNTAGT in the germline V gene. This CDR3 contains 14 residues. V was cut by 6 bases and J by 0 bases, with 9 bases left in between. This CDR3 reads CASSPDSSNQPQHF. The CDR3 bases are TGTGCCAGCAGCCCCGACAGTAGCAATCAGCCCCAGCATTTT.

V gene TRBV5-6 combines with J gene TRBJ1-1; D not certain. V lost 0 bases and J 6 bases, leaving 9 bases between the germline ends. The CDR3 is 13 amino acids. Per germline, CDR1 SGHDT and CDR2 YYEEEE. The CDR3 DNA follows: TGTGCCAGCAGCTTGGACCGGGCGGCTGAAGCTTTCTTT. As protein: CASSLDRAAEAFF. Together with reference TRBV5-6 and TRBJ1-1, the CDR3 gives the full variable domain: DAGVTQSPTHLIKTRGQQVTLRCSPKSGHDTVSWYQQALGQGPQFIFQYYEEEERQRGNFPDRFSGHQFPNYSSELNVNALLLGDSALYLCASSLDRAAEAFFGQGTRLTVV.

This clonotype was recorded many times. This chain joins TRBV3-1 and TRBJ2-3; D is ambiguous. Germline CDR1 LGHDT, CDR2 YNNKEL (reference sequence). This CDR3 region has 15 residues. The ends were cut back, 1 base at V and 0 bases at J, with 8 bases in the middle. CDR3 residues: CASSQGPFSTDTQYF. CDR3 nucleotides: TGTGCCAGCAGCCAAGGTCCTTTTAGCACAGATACGCAGTATTTT.

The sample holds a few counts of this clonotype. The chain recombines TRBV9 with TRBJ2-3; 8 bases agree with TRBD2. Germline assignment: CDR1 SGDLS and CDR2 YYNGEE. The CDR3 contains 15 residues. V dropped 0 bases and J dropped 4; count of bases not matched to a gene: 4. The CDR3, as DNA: TGTGCCAGCAGCGTAGGGGGGACTAGAGCAGATACGCAGTATTTT. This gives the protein CASSVGGTRADTQYF.

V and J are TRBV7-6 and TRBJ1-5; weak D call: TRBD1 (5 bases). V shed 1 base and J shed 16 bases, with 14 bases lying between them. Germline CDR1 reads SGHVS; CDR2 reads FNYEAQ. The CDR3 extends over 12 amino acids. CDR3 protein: CASSLERGPRHF. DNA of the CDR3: TGTGCCAGCAGCTTAGAGCGGGGACCCCGTCATTTT.

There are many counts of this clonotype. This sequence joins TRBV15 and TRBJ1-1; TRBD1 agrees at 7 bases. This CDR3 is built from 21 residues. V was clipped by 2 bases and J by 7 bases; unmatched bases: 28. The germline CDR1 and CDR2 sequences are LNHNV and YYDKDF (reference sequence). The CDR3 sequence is CATSRTVLDRETNSVFSEAFF. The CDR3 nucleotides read TGTGCCACCAGCAGAACCGTTCTAGACAGGGAAACCAATTCCGTATTCAGTGAAGCTTTCTTT.

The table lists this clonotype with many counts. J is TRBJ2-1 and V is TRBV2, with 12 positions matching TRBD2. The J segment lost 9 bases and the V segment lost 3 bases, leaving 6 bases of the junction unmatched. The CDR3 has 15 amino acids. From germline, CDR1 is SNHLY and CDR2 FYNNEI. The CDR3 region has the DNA TGTGCCAGCAGTGAGATCCTAGCGGGGGGGCTTGAGCAGTTCTTC. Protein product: CASSEILAGGLEQFF.

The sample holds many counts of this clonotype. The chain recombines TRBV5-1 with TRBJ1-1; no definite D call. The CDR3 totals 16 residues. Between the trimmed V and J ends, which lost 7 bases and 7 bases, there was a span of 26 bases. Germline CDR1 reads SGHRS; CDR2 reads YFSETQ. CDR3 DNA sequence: TGCGCCAGCGGTTCCCGCCCGAGGGTCGCGAGGGATGAAGCTTTCTTT. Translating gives CASGSRPRVARDEAFF.

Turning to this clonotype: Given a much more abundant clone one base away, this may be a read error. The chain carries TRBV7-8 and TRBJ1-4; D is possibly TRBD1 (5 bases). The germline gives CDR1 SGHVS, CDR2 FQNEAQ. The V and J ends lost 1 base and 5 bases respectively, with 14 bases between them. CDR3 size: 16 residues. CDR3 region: CASSLGGPALNEKLFF. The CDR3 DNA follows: TGTGCCAGCAGCTTAGGGGGACCTGCCTTAAATGAAAAACTGTTTTTT.

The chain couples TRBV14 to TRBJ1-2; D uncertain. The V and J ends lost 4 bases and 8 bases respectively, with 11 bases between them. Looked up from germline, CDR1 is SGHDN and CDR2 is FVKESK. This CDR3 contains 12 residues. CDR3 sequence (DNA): TGTGCCAGCAGCCCTGGCCCACGGGGCTACACCTTC. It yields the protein CASSPGPRGYTF.

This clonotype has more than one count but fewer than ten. DNA of the CDR3: TGTGCCAGCAGCTCTGACAGATTAGGTGAAGCTTTCTTT. Its protein product is CASSSDRLGEAFF. The gene calls are TRBV11-2 and TRBJ1-1, with TRBD1 as a possible D gene (5 bases). V gave up 4 bases and J gave up 7 bases, with 13 bases separating them. CDR1 SGHAT and CDR2 FQNNGV come from the germline V gene. There are 13 residues in the CDR3.

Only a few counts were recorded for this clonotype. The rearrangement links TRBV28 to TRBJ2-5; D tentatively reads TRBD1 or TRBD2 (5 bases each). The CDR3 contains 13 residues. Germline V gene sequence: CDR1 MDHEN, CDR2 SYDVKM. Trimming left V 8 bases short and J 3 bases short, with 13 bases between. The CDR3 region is CASEGFTKETQYF. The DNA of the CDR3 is TGTGCCAGCGAGGGGTTTACTAAAGAGACCCAGTACTTC.

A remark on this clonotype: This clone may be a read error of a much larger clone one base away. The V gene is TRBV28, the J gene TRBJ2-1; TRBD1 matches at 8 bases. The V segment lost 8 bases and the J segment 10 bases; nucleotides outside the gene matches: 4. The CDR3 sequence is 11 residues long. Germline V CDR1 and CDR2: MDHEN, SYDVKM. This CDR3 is CASGQGTEQFF. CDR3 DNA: TGTGCCAGCGGACAGGGAACCGAGCAGTTCTTC.

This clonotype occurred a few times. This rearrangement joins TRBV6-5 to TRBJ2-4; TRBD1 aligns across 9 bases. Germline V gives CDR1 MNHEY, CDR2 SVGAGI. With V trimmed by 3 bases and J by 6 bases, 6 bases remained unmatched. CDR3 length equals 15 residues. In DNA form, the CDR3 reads TGTGCCAGCAGTTATGGGGGGACAGGGACAAACATTCAGTACTTC. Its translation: CASSYGGTGTNIQYF.

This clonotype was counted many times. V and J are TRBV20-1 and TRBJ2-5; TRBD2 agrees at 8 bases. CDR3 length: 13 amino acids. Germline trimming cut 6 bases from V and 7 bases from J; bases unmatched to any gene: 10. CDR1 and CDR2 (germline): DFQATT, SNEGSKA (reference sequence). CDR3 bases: TGCAGTGCCCCCCCCCCGGGGGGGGGGACCCAGTACTTC. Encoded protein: CSAPPPGGGTQYF.

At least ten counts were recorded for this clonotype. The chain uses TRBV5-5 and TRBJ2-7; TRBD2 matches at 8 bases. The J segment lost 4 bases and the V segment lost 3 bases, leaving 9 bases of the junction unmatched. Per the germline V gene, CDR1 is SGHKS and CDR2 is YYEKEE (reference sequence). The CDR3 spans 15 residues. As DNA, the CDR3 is TGTGCCAGCAGCTCTGCAACCGGGAGGGGGTACGAGCAGTACTTC. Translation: CASSSATGRGYEQYF.

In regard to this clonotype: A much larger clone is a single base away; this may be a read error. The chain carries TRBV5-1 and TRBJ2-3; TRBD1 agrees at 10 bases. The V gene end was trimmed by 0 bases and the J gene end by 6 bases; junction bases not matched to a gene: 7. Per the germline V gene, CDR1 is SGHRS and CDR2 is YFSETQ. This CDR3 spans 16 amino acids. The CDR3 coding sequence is TGCGCCAGCAGCTTGGATCTGGGACAGGGGTACGATACGCAGTATTTT. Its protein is CASSLDLGQGYDTQYF.

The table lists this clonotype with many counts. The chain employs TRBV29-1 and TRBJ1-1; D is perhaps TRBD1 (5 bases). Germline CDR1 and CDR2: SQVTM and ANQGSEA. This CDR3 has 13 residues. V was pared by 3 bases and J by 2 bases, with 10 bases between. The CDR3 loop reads CSVDWGFNTEAFF. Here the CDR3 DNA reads TGCAGCGTTGACTGGGGGTTTAACACTGAAGCTTTCTTT.

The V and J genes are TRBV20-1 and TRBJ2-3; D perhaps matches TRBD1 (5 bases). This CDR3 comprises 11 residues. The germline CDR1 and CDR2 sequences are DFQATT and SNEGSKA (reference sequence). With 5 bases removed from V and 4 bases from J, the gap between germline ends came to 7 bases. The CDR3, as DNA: TGCAGTGCTCCAGGGTCAGATACGCAGTATTTT. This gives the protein CSAPGSDTQYF.

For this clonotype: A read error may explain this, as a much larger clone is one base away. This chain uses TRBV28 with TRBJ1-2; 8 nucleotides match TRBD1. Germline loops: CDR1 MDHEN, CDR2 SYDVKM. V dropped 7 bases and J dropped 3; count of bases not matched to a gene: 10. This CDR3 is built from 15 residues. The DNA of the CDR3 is TGTGCCAGCACTTTCCAGACAGGGGCACACTATGGCTACACCTTC. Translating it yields CASTFQTGAHYGYTF.

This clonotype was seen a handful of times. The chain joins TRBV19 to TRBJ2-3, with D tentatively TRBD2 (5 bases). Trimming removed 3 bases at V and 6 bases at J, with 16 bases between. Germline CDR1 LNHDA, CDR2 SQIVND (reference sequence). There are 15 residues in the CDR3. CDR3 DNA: TGTGCCAGTAGTATCCTGGGAGTCGAAGCGGATACGCAGTATTTT. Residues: CASSILGVEADTQYF.